This T cell receptor (beta chain) was sequenced during a study of blood T cell repertoires in COVID-19. In the study overall: Material from acute and convalescent COVID-19 was sourced from the United States, Italy and Spain. Sample material is recorded as cDNA or gDNA derived from T cells, B-cell-depleted T cells, or PBMCs.

The CDR3 is 12 amino acids. Germline loops: CDR1 SNHLY, CDR2 FYNNEI. The V end lost 6 bases, the J end lost 4 bases, and 10 bases lay between the germline ends. How the authors handled the data: From reference gene primer amplification, estimates of nucleated cell counts were derived. This table comes from immunoSEQ multiplex PCR, and its TCRdb copy is limited to in-frame clones, with some not included. That table furnishes V, J and clone size, whereas the DNA furnished D and trimming. The table lists over 150,000 clones, 81% of them singletons. Seattle patients were enrolled during active infection and followed longitudinally.

The gene calls are TRBV2 and TRBJ2-7; maybe TRBD1 (6 bases). The sequencing input was peripheral blood. The origin of this receptor is a woman aged 80 or older with COVID-19, enrolled during active disease. CDR3 bases: TGTGCCAGCAGCGCCACAGGGTACGAGCAGTACTTC. Translation gives CASSATGYEQYF.